Listed below are T cell receptor beta chains from one sample, sequenced in a study of T-cell memory formation after mild COVID-19. TCRdb reprocessed the 5' RACE reads with MiXCR, giving one entry per CDR3 protein. The table shows around 220,000 distinct CDR3 sequences, with roughly 17% occurring only once. Sequenced sample: PBMCs or a T cell subset sorted from them (not recorded which). The origin of the receptors is a man younger than 35 who had mild COVID-19 (a few samples of this study predate the infection). Cell type and time point are not known. Each CDR3 is given with its conserved first and last residue. A D gene is named only where the DNA matches it firmly. Some rows have no size entry. The others give once, few or many, or a class for an expanded clone.

TRBJ2-1 TRBD1 15 TRBV7-9 many CASSLGQGLHNEQFF TGTGCCAGCAGCTTGGGACAGGGTCTCCACAATGAGCAGTTCTTC
TRBJ2-2 . 13 TRBV5-4 few CASSSTNTGELFF TGTGCCAGCAGCTCGACTAACACCGGGGAGCTGTTTTTT
TRBJ2-5 . 16 TRBV5-1 few CASSLQALSAQETQYF TGCGCCAGCAGCTTGCAGGCCCTGTCGGCCCAAGAGACCCAGTACTTC
TRBJ2-3 . 15 TRBV5-1 . CASNFGGGNTDTQYF TGCGCCAGCAACTTCGGCGGTGGGAACACAGATACGCAGTATTTT
TRBJ1-6 . 11 TRBV20-1 few CSATGNSPLHF TGCAGTGCTACAGGGAATTCACCCCTCCACTTT
TRBJ2-5 TRBD2 17 TRBV7-2 many CASSLAITSGGRETQYF TGTGCCAGCAGCTTAGCGATTACTAGCGGGGGGCGGGAGACCCAGTACTTC
TRBJ2-3 . 15 TRBV7-2 few CASTQDNLRTDTQYF TGTGCCAGCACCCAGGACAACTTACGCACAGATACGCAGTATTTT
TRBJ2-7 . 13 TRBV6-5 few CASSYYSLGEQYF TGTGCCAGCAGTTACTATAGTTTAGGCGAGCAGTACTTC
TRBJ1-1 . 13 TRBV13 . CASSLKGRTEAFF TGTGCCAGCAGCTTAAAAGGAAGGACTGAAGCTTTCTTT
TRBJ1-3 TRBD1 15 TRBV12-3/TRBV12-4 many CASSFTGGSGNTIYF TGTGCCAGCAGTTTCACAGGGGGAAGTGGAAACACCATATATTTT
TRBJ2-3 TRBD2 16 TRBV27 once CASSSLAGHTTDTQYF TGTGCCAGCAGTTCCTTAGCGGGACATACCACAGATACGCAGTATTTT
TRBJ1-1 . 15 TRBV20-1 . CSARAGTGVRTEAFF TGCAGTGCTAGAGCCGGGACGGGGGTCCGAACTGAAGCTTTCTTT
TRBJ2-4 . 16 TRBV7-2 few CASSLRPALAKNIQYF TGTGCCAGCAGCTTAAGGCCAGCTCTAGCCAAAAACATTCAGTACTTC
TRBJ1-4 TRBD1 17 TRBV14 few CASSQGRPGQPNEKLFF TGTGCCAGCAGCCAAGGCCGTCCGGGACAGCCTAATGAAAAACTGTTTTTT
TRBJ1-1 . 12 TRBV12-3/TRBV12-4 . CASSSQGGRAFF TGTGCCAGCAGTTCTCAAGGGGGTCGGGCTTTCTTT
TRBJ2-3 TRBD1 14 TRBV2 few CASRRDSSTDTQYF TGTGCCAGCAGGAGGGACAGTAGCACAGATACGCAGTATTTT
TRBJ1-6 . 12 TRBV19 few CASRDPHSPLHF TGTGCCAGTCGGGACCCACATTCACCCCTCCACTTT
TRBJ2-1 TRBD2 13 TRBV6-2/TRBV6-3 many CASNGGGYNEQFF TGTGCCAGCAATGGGGGGGGCTACAATGAGCAGTTCTTC
TRBJ2-6 . 16 TRBV10-3 few CAISGTLSSGANVLTF TGTGCCATCAGTGGGACTCTTAGCTCTGGGGCCAACGTCCTGACTTTC
TRBJ2-7 . 14 TRBV7-2 few CASSLNWGAYEQYF TGTGCCAGCAGCTTAAACTGGGGGGCATACGAGCAGTACTTC
TRBJ2-3 . 15 TRBV5-1 . CASSLGGGGQDTQYF TGCGCCAGCAGCTTGGGGGGCGGGGGCCAGGATACGCAGTATTTT
TRBJ1-5 . 13 TRBV7-9 many CASSFEGNQPQHF TGTGCCAGCAGCTTTGAGGGCAATCAGCCCCAGCATTTT
TRBJ2-5 TRBD1 15 TRBV28 few CASSSPGTGHETQYF TGTGCCAGCAGTTCTCCCGGGACAGGGCACGAGACCCAGTACTTC